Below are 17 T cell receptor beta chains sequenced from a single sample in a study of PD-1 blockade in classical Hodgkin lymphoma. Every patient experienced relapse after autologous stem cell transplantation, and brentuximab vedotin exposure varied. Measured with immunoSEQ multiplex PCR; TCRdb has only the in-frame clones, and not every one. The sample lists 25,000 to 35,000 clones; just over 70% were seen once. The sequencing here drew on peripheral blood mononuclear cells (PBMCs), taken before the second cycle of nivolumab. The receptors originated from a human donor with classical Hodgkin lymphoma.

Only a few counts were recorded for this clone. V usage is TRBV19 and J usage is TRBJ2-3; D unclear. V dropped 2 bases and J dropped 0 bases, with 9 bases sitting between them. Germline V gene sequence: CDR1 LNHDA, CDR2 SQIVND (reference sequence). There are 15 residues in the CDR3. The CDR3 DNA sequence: TGTGCCAGTAGTATACGTCTTACTAGCACAGATACGCAGTATTTT. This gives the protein CASSIRLTSTDTQYF.

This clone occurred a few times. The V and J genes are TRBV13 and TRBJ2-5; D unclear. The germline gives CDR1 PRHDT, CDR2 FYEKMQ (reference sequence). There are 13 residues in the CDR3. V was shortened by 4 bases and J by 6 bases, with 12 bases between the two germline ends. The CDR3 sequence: CASSSSVLQTQYF. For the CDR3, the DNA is TGTGCCAGCAGCTCCTCCGTGTTACAGACCCAGTACTTC.

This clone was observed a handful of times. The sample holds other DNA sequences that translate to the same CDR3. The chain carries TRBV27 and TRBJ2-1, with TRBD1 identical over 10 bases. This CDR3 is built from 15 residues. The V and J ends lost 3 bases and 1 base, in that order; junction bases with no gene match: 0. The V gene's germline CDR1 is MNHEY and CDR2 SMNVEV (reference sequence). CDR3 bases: TGTGCCAGCAGTTTGGGACAGGGGTCCTACAATGAGCAGTTCTTC. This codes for CASSLGQGSYNEQFF.

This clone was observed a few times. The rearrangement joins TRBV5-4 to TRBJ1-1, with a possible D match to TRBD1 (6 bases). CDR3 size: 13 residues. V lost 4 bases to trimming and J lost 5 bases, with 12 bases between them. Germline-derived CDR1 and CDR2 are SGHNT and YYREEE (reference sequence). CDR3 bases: TGTGCCAGCAGCGAGTCAGGGGTAACTGAAGCTTTCTTT. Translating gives CASSESGVTEAFF.

CDR3 coding DNA: TGCGCCAGCAGCCACCCGGACAGGGCCTACGAGCAGTACTTC. This encodes CASSHPDRAYEQYF. The V call is TRBV4-1, the J call TRBJ2-7, with 8 bases matching TRBD1. The length of the CDR3 is 14 residues. Unmatched junction bases numbered 3, after V lost 3 bases and J lost 2 bases. The V gene's germline CDR1 is MGHRA and CDR2 YSYEKL.

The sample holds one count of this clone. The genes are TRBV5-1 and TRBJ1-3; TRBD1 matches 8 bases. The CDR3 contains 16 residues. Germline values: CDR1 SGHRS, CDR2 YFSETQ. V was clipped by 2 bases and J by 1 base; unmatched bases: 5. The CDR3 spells CASSFQGAYSGNTIYF. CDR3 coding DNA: TGCGCCAGCAGCTTCCAGGGGGCTTATTCTGGAAACACCATATATTTT. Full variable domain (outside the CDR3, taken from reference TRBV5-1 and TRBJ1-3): KAGVTQTPRYLIKTRGQQVTLSCSPISGHRSVSWYQQTPGQGLQFLFEYFSETQRNKGNFPGRFSGRQFSNSRSEMNVSTLELGDSALYLCASSFQGAYSGNTIYFGEGSWLTVV.

CDR3 bases: TGCGCCAGCAGCCAAGATGACGCGGGGGTGGGGGAGACCCAGTACTTC. The encoded protein is CASSQDDAGVGETQYF. The chain links TRBV4-1 to TRBJ2-5; 7 bases fit TRBD2. The germline gives CDR1 MGHRA, CDR2 YSYEKL. The CDR3 sequence is 16 residues long. V gave up 0 bases and J gave up 5 bases; unmatched junction bases: 9.

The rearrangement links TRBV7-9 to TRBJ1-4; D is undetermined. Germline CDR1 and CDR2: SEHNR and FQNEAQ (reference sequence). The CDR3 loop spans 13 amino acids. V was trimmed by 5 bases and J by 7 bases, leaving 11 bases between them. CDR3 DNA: TGTGCCAGCAGCCACGGAGTGGGTGAAAAACTGTTTTTT. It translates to CASSHGVGEKLFF. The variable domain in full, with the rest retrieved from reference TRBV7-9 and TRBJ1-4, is DTGVSQNPRHKITKRGQNVTFRCDPISEHNRLYWYRQTLGQGPEFLTYFQNEAQLEKSRLLSDRFSAERPKGSFSTLEIQRTEQGDSAMYLCASSHGVGEKLFFGSGTQLSVL.

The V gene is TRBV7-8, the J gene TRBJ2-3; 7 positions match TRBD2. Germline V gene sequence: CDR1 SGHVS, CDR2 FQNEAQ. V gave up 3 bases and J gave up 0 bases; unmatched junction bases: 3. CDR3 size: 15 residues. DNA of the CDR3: TGTGCCAGCAGCTTCTGGGGGGGAAGCACAGATACGCAGTATTTT. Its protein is CASSFWGGSTDTQYF.

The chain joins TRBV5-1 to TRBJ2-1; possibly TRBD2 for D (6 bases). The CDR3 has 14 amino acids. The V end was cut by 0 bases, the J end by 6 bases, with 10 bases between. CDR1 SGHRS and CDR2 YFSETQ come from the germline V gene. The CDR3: CASSLAGGINEQFF. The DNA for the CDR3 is TGCGCCAGCAGCTTGGCTGGCGGGATCAATGAGCAGTTCTTC.

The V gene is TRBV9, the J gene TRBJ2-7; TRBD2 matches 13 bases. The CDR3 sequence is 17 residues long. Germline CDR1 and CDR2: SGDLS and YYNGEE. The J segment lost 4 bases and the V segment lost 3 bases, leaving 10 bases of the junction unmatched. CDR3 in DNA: TGTGCCAGCAGCGAAGGAAGGACTAGCGGGGGTGCATACGAGCAGTACTTC. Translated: CASSEGRTSGGAYEQYF.

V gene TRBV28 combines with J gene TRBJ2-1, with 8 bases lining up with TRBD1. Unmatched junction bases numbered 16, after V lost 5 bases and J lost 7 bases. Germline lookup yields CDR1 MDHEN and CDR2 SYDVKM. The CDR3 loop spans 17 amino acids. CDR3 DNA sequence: TGTGCCAGCAGTGGGTATGGAGCAGGGGGCGCTGGGAATGAGCAGTTCTTC. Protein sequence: CASSGYGAGGAGNEQFF.

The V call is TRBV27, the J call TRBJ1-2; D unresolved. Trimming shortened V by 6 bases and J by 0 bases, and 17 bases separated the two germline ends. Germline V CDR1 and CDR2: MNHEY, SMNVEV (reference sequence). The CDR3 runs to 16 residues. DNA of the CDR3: TGTGCCAGCAGGCCCTCAAGGGTGGGGTCTAACTATGGCTACACCTTC. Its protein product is CASRPSRVGSNYGYTF.

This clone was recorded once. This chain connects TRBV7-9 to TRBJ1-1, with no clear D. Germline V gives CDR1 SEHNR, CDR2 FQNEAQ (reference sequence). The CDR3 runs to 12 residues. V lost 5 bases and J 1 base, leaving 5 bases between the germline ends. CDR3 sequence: CASSLTNTEAFF. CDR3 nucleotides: TGTGCCAGCAGCCTTACGAACACTGAAGCTTTCTTT.

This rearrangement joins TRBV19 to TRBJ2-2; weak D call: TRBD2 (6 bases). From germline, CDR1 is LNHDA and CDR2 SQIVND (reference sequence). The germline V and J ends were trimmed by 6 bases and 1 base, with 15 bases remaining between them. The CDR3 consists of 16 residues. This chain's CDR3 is CASSLSGLVNTGELFF. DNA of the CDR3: TGTGCCAGTAGCCTCTCGGGACTCGTGAACACCGGGGAGCTGTTTTTT.

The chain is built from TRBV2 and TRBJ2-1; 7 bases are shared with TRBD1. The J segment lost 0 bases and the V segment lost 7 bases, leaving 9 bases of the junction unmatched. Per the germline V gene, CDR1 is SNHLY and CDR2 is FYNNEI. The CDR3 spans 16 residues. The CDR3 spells CASNLLGQSSYNEQFF. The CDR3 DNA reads TGTGCCAGCAATCTTCTGGGACAGAGCTCCTACAATGAGCAGTTCTTC.

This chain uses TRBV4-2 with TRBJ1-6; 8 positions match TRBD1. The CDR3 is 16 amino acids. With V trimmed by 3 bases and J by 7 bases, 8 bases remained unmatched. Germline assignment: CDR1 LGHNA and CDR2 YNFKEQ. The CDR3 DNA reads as TGTGCCAGCAGCCAGGGGTTAGACAGGGGAAATTCACCCCTCCACTTT. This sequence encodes CASSQGLDRGNSPLHF.